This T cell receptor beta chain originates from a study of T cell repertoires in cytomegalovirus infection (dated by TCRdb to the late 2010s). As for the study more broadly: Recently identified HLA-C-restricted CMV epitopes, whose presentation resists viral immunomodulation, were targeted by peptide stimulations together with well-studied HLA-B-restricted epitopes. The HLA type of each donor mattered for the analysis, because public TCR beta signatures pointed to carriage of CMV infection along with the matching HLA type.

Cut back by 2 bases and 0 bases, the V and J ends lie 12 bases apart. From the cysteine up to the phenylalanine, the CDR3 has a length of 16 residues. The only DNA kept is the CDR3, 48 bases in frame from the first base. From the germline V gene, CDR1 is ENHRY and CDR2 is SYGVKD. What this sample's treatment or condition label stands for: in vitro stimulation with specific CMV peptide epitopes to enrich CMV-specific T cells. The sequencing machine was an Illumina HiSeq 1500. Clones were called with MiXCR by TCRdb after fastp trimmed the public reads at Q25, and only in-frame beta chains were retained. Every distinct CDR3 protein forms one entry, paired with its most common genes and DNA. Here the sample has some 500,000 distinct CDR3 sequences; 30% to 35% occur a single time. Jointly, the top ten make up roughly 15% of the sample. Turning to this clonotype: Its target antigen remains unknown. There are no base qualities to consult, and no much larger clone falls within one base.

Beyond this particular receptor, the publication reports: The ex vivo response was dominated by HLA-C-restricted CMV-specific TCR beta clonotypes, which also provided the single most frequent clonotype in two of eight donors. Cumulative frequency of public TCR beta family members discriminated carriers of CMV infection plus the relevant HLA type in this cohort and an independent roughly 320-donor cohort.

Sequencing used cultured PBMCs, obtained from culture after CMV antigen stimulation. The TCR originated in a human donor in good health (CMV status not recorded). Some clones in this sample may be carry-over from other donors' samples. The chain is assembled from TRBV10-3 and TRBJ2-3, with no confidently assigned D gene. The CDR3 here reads CAISETAVTSTDTQYF. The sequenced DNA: TGTGCCATCAGTGAGACGGCGGTAACTAGCACAGATACGCAGTATTTT.